This T cell receptor beta chain was sequenced in a study of liver allograft versus peripheral blood T cells (TCRdb year 2020). Describing the broader study: The study compared T cell receptor repertoires found within transplanted livers against repertoires in the peripheral blood of liver transplant recipients.

Overall study results and their limits: T cell receptor repertoires inside liver allografts were reported to be different from the repertoires detected in peripheral blood.

Data came from an Illumina MiSeq. The public reads were run again by TCRdb, first through fastp at Q25 and then through MiXCR, and only productive beta chains were kept. One record per CDR3 amino acid sequence lists the most common genes and DNA. Recorded for this sample are about 3,800 distinct CDR3 sequences; 11% to 15% of them occurred a single time. Jointly, the top ten make up roughly 11% of the sample. The CDR3 holds 20 amino acids from the cysteine to the phenylalanine. Only CDR3 DNA is held: 60 bases, read in frame from base 1. A distance of 27 bases separates the germline ends of V and J, which lose 2 bases and 4 bases respectively. CDR1 DFQATT and CDR2 SNEGSKA were looked up in the germline V gene (reference sequence). This clonotype was seen repeatedly, ten times or more. Its antigen is not yet known. No clone much larger than this one lies a single base away; base qualities are absent.

Here the chain combines TRBV20-1 and TRBJ1-6; no D segment can be confidently identified. This TCR derives from a human patient who had a liver transplant. Where a transplant has occurred, the graft donor may have supplied some of the T cells. The CDR3 region has the sequence CSARSPLEIFGEEYNSPLHF. The sequenced DNA: TGCAGTGCTAGATCGCCACTAGAGATCTTTGGGGAGGAGTATAATTCACCCCTCCACTTT.